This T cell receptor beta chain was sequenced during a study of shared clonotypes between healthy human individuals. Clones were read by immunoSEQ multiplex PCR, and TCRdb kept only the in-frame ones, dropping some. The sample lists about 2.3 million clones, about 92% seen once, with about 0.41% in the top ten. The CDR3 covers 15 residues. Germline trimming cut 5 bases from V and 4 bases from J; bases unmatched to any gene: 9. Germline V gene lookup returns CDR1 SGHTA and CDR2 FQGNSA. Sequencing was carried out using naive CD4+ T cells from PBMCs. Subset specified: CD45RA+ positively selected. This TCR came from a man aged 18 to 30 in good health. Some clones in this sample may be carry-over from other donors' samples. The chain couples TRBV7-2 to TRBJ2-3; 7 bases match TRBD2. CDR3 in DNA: TGTGCCAGCAGCATACATCTCCGGGGGGCAGATACGCAGTATTTT. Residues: CASSIHLRGADTQYF.